Detailed here is one TCR beta chain. No antigen is known for it. The same CDR3 arises from other DNA sequences in this sample as well. Germline values: CDR1 SNHLY, CDR2 FYNNEI. The CDR3 length is 15 residues. V trimming: 9 bases; J trimming: 4 bases; junction bases outside the gene matches: 11. The sample comes from a study of cytomegalovirus exposure and HLA in healthy donors. Overall study context: Clustering assigned around 77% of the roughly 430 genotyped donors to the Caucasian-associated ancestry cluster. Study findings and constraints: An ancestry cluster, one associated with Asian ancestry, reportedly showed fewer N-insertions than the approximately 650-donor mean in a later analysis. Association of under 20,000 TCR beta sequences with HLA alleles was found at 0.05 false discovery rate in a later analysis.

Vbeta (60) and Jbeta (13) primers were used in the PCR. Profiled with immunoSEQ multiplex PCR; TCRdb holds only in-frame clones, not every one. This sample has some 180,000 clones, with over 70% found just once. The genes are TRBV2 and TRBJ1-5; 8 positions agree with TRBD1. Material for sequencing was PBMCs. The TCR comes from a man aged 40-50 years in good health and CMV-seropositive. CDR3: CASRPNRGRNQPQHF. CDR3 DNA: TGTGCCAGTAGACCTAACAGGGGGAGAAATCAGCCCCAGCATTTT.